These 28 T cell receptor beta chains were all obtained from the same sample, sequenced in a study of CD8+CD57+ T cells in acquired aplastic anemia. Profiles of TCR beta VDJ and CDR3 were generated from a genomic DNA template. TCRdb re-called the reads with MiXCR, one entry per CDR3 protein. The sample has 350,000 to 450,000 distinct CDR3 sequences, 65% to 80% seen once. Sequencing used sorted CD4+, CD8+, or CD8+CD57+ T cells (not recorded which) from PBMCs. The receptors originated from a human donor in good health, serving as a control.

In this sample, this clonotype turned up many times. The genes are TRBV6-1 and TRBJ1-4; possibly TRBD1 for D (5 bases). CDR1 is MNHNS, CDR2 SASEGT, per germline. This CDR3 spans 13 amino acids. The V gene lost 6 bases and the J gene lost 8 bases, with 13 bases spanning the gap. CDR3 in DNA: TGTGCCAGCAGACTCGGGACGAGCGAAAAACTGTTTTTT. Translated, it gives CASRLGTSEKLFF.

This clonotype has ten or more counts. This chain joins TRBV6-9 and TRBJ2-2; D remains unclear. From germline, CDR1 is MNHGY and CDR2 SVAAGI. Trimming stripped 2 bases from V and 2 bases from J, with 12 bases between. The CDR3 has 16 residues. CDR3 DNA sequence: TGTGCCAGCAGTTATGTGGGTGCCCTAAACACCGGGGAGCTGTTTTTT. It encodes CASSYVGALNTGELFF.

Points on this clonotype: Compared with germline, one end of the junction differs, possibly owing to a read error. The chain carries TRBV7-3 and TRBJ1-1; possibly TRBD1 for D (5 bases). The CDR3 sequence is 14 residues long. Germline CDR1 and CDR2: SGHTA and FQGTGA. The CDR3 coding sequence is TGTGCCAGCAGCTGCGTTCCCCTAGCGGGGGGGATTCCATTT. Residues: CASSCVPLAGGIPF.

V and J are TRBV6-5 and TRBJ2-3; D perhaps matches TRBD2 (6 bases). Per the germline V gene, CDR1 is MNHEY and CDR2 is SVGAGI. The ends were cut back, 8 bases at V and 0 bases at J, with 15 bases in the middle. This CDR3 has 15 amino acids. As DNA, the CDR3 is TGTGCCAGCGCTGGAGGCGGGGATAGCACAGATACGCAGTATTTT. Translated, it gives CASAGGGDSTDTQYF.

This clonotype appeared a single time. This CDR3 is missing its conserved last phenylalanine or tryptophan, likely due to a read error. It is unclear where the CDR3 begins or ends on the DNA, so no DNA is shown, and the CDR3 is as TCRdb lists it. The chain combines TRBV7-3 with TRBJ1-2; the table's D gene call, TRBD1, was not cross checked with the DNA. A total of 14 residues make up the CDR3, ends included. Germline CDR1 and CDR2: SGHTA and FQGTGA. The chain's CDR3 is CASSLAGDKVGIVL.

A remark on this clonotype: The junction departs from germline at one end; a sequencing error may be responsible. The V and J genes are TRBV7-2 and TRBJ2-6; weak D call: TRBD2 (6 bases). CDR1 is SGHTA, CDR2 FQGNSA, per germline. This CDR3 is built from 14 residues. CDR3 sequence: CASSVGGENTEAFF. The CDR3 bases are TGTGCCAGCAGCGTGGGGGGAGAGAACACTGAAGCTTTCTTC. Using reference TRBV7-2 and TRBJ2-6 for the parts outside the CDR3, the full variable domain is GAGVSQSPSNKVTEKGKDVELRCDPISGHTALYWYRQSLGQGLEFLIYFQGNSAPDKSGLPSDRFSAERTGGSVSTLTIQRTQQEDSAVYLCASSVGGENTEAFFGAGSRLTVL.

The gene calls are TRBV6-5 and TRBJ1-4; the match to TRBD1 covers 8 bases. Germline V CDR1 and CDR2: MNHEY, SVGAGI. Unmatched junction bases numbered 12, after V lost 7 bases and J lost 8 bases. The CDR3 runs 15 residues. CDR3: CASKSSGGGREKLFF. The CDR3 DNA is TGTGCCAGCAAAAGCTCAGGGGGCGGTCGAGAAAAACTGTTTTTT.

On this clonotype: A read error may produce the germline difference seen at one junction end. J is TRBJ2-7 and V is TRBV10-1, with D perhaps being TRBD1 or TRBD2 (5 bases each). The CDR3 is made up of 13 amino acids. The germline gives CDR1 WNHNN, CDR2 SYGVQD (reference sequence). This CDR3 is CASNSDQGREQSF. The DNA of the CDR3 is TGTGCCAGCAATAGCGACCAGGGTAGAGAGCAGTCCTTC.

Concerning this clonotype itself: Sequence at one end of the junction differs from germline and may be a read error. This chain joins TRBV10-3 and TRBJ1-1; D is ambiguous. The germline gives CDR1 ENHRY, CDR2 SYGVKD. The CDR3 has 11 residues. CDR3 loop: CAGRENTEAFF. CDR3 in DNA: TGCGCGGGGAGAGAAAACACTGAAGCTTTCTTT.

This clonotype has ten or more counts. The genes are TRBV2 and TRBJ1-5, with no clear D. CDR1 SNHLY and CDR2 FYNNEI come from the germline V gene. Trimming took 2 bases from V and 0 from J, leaving 11 bases between them. This CDR3 spans 16 amino acids. Here the CDR3 DNA reads TGTGCCAGCAGTGAACAGAGCAGCTATAGCAATCAGCCCCAGCATTTT. This gives the protein CASSEQSSYSNQPQHF.

This clonotype was counted ten times or more. This rearrangement joins TRBV7-9 to TRBJ2-3, with 7 bases aligning to TRBD2. J gave up 7 bases and V 6 bases, and 7 bases lay outside the gene matches. The CDR3 totals 13 residues. The germline V gene encodes CDR1 SEHNR and CDR2 FQNEAQ (reference sequence). DNA of the CDR3: TGTGCCAGCAGACTAGCCGGGGGGAATACGCAGTATTTT. Its translation is CASRLAGGNTQYF.

About this clonotype: A read error is likely, as this CDR3 ends without the conserved phenylalanine or tryptophan. It is unclear where the CDR3 begins or ends on the DNA, so no DNA is shown, and the CDR3 is as TCRdb lists it. The chain uses TRBV7-2 and TRBJ2-5; TRBD2, the table's D call, was not compared with the DNA. The length of the CDR3 is 13 amino acids, counting both ends. The germline V gene has CDR1 SGHTA and CDR2 FQGNSA. This chain's CDR3 is CASSLQAGENTQY.

Remarks on this clonotype: The junction departs from the called germline gene at one end, perhaps through a read error. This chain connects TRBV20-1 to TRBJ1-3; D uncertain. The CDR3 has 11 residues. Germline lookup yields CDR1 DFQATT and CDR2 SNEGSKA (reference sequence). The CDR3 spells CSADVIQCNNF. The CDR3 nucleotides read TGCAGTGCAGACGTCATCCAGTGCAACAATTTT.

The chain joins TRBV7-8 to TRBJ2-1; D uncertain. Trimming shortened V by 0 bases and J by 11 bases, and 20 bases separated the two germline ends. CDR3 length: 16 amino acids. The germline CDR1 and CDR2 sequences are SGHVS and FQNEAQ. CDR3 protein: CASSLARVRGTYQQFF. In DNA form, the CDR3 reads TGTGCCAGCAGCTTAGCCCGGGTCCGCGGAACTTATCAGCAGTTCTTC.

A few counts support this clonotype. The chain has TRBV7-2 and TRBJ1-2; 8 bases are a match to TRBD1. V was clipped by 8 bases and J by 6 bases; unmatched bases: 8. The CDR3 covers 13 residues. The V gene's germline CDR1 is SGHTA and CDR2 FQGNSA. The CDR3 protein is CASGNRGGDGYTF. The CDR3 DNA reads TGTGCCAGCGGAAACAGGGGGGGTGATGGCTACACCTTC. Based on the CDR3 plus reference TRBV7-2 and TRBJ1-2, the full variable domain is GAGVSQSPSNKVTEKGKDVELRCDPISGHTALYWYRQSLGQGLEFLIYFQGNSAPDKSGLPSDRFSAERTGGSVSTLTIQRTQQEDSAVYLCASGNRGGDGYTFGSGTRLTVV.

V usage is TRBV7-3 and J usage is TRBJ1-1, with TRBD1 matching over 11 bases. Trimming removed 5 bases from V and 7 bases from J; junction bases left unmatched: 3. This CDR3 region has 13 residues. The germline CDR1 and CDR2 sequences are SGHTA and FQGTGA. CDR3 nucleotide sequence: TGTGCCAGCAGCCCTGGGACAGGGGGTGAAGCTTTCTTT. Its translation is CASSPGTGGEAFF. Variable domain in full (rest from reference TRBV7-3 and TRBJ1-1): GAGVSQTPSNKVTEKGKYVELRCDPISGHTALYWYRQSLGQGPEFLIYFQGTGAADDSGLPNDRFFAVRPEGSVSTLKIQRTERGDSAVYLCASSPGTGGEAFFGQGTRLTVV.

This clonotype was observed at least ten times. V is TRBV25-1 and J is TRBJ1-2; D is ambiguous. With 6 bases removed from V and 4 bases from J, the gap between germline ends came to 12 bases. This CDR3 comprises 13 residues. Germline V gives CDR1 MGHDK, CDR2 SYGVNS. The CDR3: CASRFQVLYGYTF. Here the CDR3 DNA reads TGTGCCAGCAGATTCCAGGTACTCTATGGCTACACCTTC.

Points on this clonotype: This could be a read error, since a much larger clone is one nucleotide away. This chain connects TRBV6-6 to TRBJ1-4, with D unresolved. The V and J ends lost 7 bases and 15 bases respectively, with 21 bases between them. This CDR3 has 13 residues. The V gene's germline CDR1 is MNHNY and CDR2 SVGAGI (reference sequence). The CDR3 protein is CASTFIEEGRVFF. The CDR3 nucleotides read TGTGCCAGCACCTTTATTGAGGAGGGTCGGGTGTTTTTT.

This clonotype was recorded a few times. The chain recombines TRBV5-6 with TRBJ1-1; D is unresolved. Germline V gene sequence: CDR1 SGHDT, CDR2 YYEEEE. With 1 base removed from V and 5 bases from J, the gap between germline ends came to 6 bases. The CDR3 has 12 amino acids. CDR3 coding DNA: TGTGCCAGCAGCTTGTCTACGACTGAAGCTTTCTTT. This gives the protein CASSLSTTEAFF.

As concerns this clonotype: This likely comes from a read error, as the CDR3 has no conserved phenylalanine or tryptophan at its end. Because the CDR3's place on the DNA is in doubt, the DNA is left out and the CDR3 is given as listed by TCRdb. J is TRBJ1-1 and V is TRBV19. In germline, CDR1 is LNHDA, CDR2 SQIVND (reference sequence). Counting both end residues, the CDR3 totals 11 amino acids. The CDR3 here is CASRRVTEASQ.

The V gene is TRBV7-2, the J gene TRBJ1-6; tentatively, D is TRBD1 (6 bases). The germline gives CDR1 SGHTA, CDR2 FQGNSA. The germline V and J ends were trimmed by 0 bases and 7 bases, with 10 bases remaining between them. The CDR3 runs to 15 residues. The DNA for the CDR3 is TGTGCCAGCAGCTTAGCGGGGGGGCTAAATTCACCCCTCCACTTT. As protein: CASSLAGGLNSPLHF. Filled out from reference TRBV7-2 and TRBJ1-6, the complete variable domain reads GAGVSQSPSNKVTEKGKDVELRCDPISGHTALYWYRQSLGQGLEFLIYFQGNSAPDKSGLPSDRFSAERTGGSVSTLTIQRTQQEDSAVYLCASSLAGGLNSPLHFGNGTRLTVT.

The chain links TRBV7-2 to TRBJ2-7; 9 nucleotides agree with TRBD1. Looked up from germline, CDR1 is SGHTA and CDR2 is FQGNSA. V was pared by 5 bases and J by 3 bases, with 20 bases of the junction left unmatched. CDR3 length equals 19 residues. The CDR3 DNA reads as TGTGCCAGCAGCCGTATCCGTCCCGGGACAGGGTATAGGAACTACGAGCAGTACTTC. Amino acid sequence: CASSRIRPGTGYRNYEQYF.

V usage is TRBV7-2 and J usage is TRBJ2-6; D could derive from TRBD1 or TRBD2 (5 bases each). In germline, CDR1 is SGHTA, CDR2 FQGNSA. Deletions cut 1 base from V and 4 bases from J, with 20 bases between. The CDR3 consists of 19 residues. CDR3 protein: CASSLGGEGCGCGANVLTF. The CDR3 bases are TGTGCCAGCAGCTTAGGGGGCGAGGGGTGCGGTTGCGGGGCCAACGTCCTGACTTTC.

Note on this clonotype: Lacking the conserved final phenylalanine or tryptophan, this CDR3 likely reflects a read error. Because the CDR3's place on the DNA is in doubt, the DNA is left out and the CDR3 is given as listed by TCRdb. V and J are TRBV7-2 and TRBJ2-1; TRBD2, the table's D call, lacks a check against the DNA. The CDR3 spans 13 residues, counting both ends. From germline, CDR1 is SGHTA and CDR2 FQGNSA. CDR3 sequence reads: CASSSSTLPAKFC.

This clonotype was seen repeatedly, ten times or more. The chain carries TRBV19 and TRBJ2-7; 8 bases are shared with TRBD2. CDR3 size: 15 residues. The trim removed 6 bases at V and 0 bases at J, leaving 7 bases unmatched. Germline values: CDR1 LNHDA, CDR2 SQIVND (reference sequence). CDR3 protein: CASRTAGGHSYEQYF. CDR3 coding DNA: TGTGCCAGTAGAACCGCGGGGGGCCACTCCTACGAGCAGTACTTC.

This clonotype has a handful of counts. The chain has TRBV6-6 and TRBJ1-1; no clear D gene. Germline V gives CDR1 MNHNY, CDR2 SVGAGI (reference sequence). V was pared by 8 bases and J by 4 bases, with 38 bases between. The CDR3 length is 21 residues. CDR3 amino acids: CASGTTQAVTPDGSFSTEAFF. The DNA for the CDR3 is TGTGCCAGCGGAACAACTCAAGCAGTTACACCGGACGGCAGCTTCAGCACTGAAGCTTTCTTT.

This clonotype showed up many times. The chain joins TRBV5-1 to TRBJ2-1; D possibly uses TRBD1 or TRBD2 (6 bases each). This CDR3 has 15 amino acids. The germline V gene has CDR1 SGHRS and CDR2 YFSETQ. Trimming shortened V by 0 bases and J by 5 bases, and 12 bases separated the two germline ends. CDR3 amino acids: CASSLAGAYNNEQFF. The CDR3 nucleotides read TGCGCCAGCAGCTTGGCGGGGGCCTATAACAATGAGCAGTTCTTC.

Note on this clonotype: The germline gene is not matched at one end of the junction; a read error may be the cause. The chain is built from TRBV7-2 and TRBJ2-5; 8 bases match TRBD2. Germline lookup yields CDR1 SGHTA and CDR2 FQGNSA. This CDR3 is built from 13 residues. DNA of the CDR3: TGTGCTAGCAGCTTATGCCGGGGGGGCCCAGAGACCTTC. It encodes CASSLCRGGPETF.